Listed below are T cell receptor beta chains from one sample, sequenced in a study of T cells in Graves' hyperthyroidism and ophthalmopathy. TCRdb processed the multiplex PCR reads anew with MiXCR; each CDR3 protein has one entry. The sample includes around 520,000 distinct CDR3 sequences, over 13% of them seen just once. Source material: blood. These receptors were taken from a woman aged 18 to 35 with Graves' hyperthyroidism. Each CDR3 is given with its conserved first and last residue. D genes are given only for firm matches. Expanded clones get a size class; other rows say once, few or many, or leave the size out.

D gene	J gene	clone size	V gene	CDR3 DNA	CDR3 protein
TRBD2	TRBJ2-5	many	TRBV28	TGTACCAGCAGTGCATTAATGGGGGGGAAGACCCAGTACTTC	CTSSALMGGKTQYF
-	TRBJ2-5	-	TRBV19	TGTGCCAGTAGTATCGGTTTGCTCCAAGAGACCCAGTACTTC	CASSIGLLQETQYF
TRBD1	TRBJ2-2	few	TRBV20-1	TGCAGTGCTTCTCCCAAGGTCCCGGGACAGGGAACCGGGGAGCCGTTTTTT	CSASPKVPGQGTGEPFF
-	TRBJ2-1	few	TRBV12-3/TRBV12-4	TGTGCCAGCAGTTTAGGGGGGACGTCCCTAGAGCAGTTCTTC	CASSLGGTSLEQFF
TRBD2	TRBJ2-7	-	TRBV12-3/TRBV12-4	TGTGCCAGCAGCGGACTAGCGGGAGCGTCCTACGAGCAGTACTTC	CASSGLAGASYEQYF
TRBD1	TRBJ2-1	-	TRBV18	TGTGCCAGCTCACCACCAGGGACAGGGGTGGCCGTTCTACGCAATGAGCAGTTCTTC	CASSPPGTGVAVLRNEQFF
TRBD2	TRBJ2-5	many	TRBV7-2	TGTGCCAGCAGCTCGGGACTAGCGGGATTCGGGGAGACCCAGTACTTC	CASSSGLAGFGETQYF
TRBD1	TRBJ1-5	many	TRBV11-2	TGTGCCAGCACCGCGATCAGGGGGCGTTCCAATCAGCCCCAGCATTTT	CASTAIRGRSNQPQHF
-	TRBJ1-2	many	TRBV11-2	TGTGCCAGCAGCTCAAGGGGGGGGGACGGCTACACCTTC	CASSSRGGDGYTF
-	TRBJ2-5	many	TRBV27	TGTGCCAGCAGTTTGTCAGGGGATGAGACCCAGTACTTC	CASSLSGDETQYF
-	TRBJ2-3	-	TRBV20-1	TGCAGTGCTAGGCGGTCTAGCACAGATACGCAGTATTTT	CSARRSSTDTQYF
TRBD2	TRBJ2-6	many	TRBV11-3	TGTGCCAGCAGCTTGGACCTAGCGGGATTTCTCTCTGGGGCCAACGTCCTGACTTTC	CASSLDLAGFLSGANVLTF
TRBD1	TRBJ1-1	many	TRBV19	TGTGCCAGTAGCCCAAGGACAGGGAAGAACACTGAAGCTTTCTTT	CASSPRTGKNTEAFF
TRBD2	TRBJ2-1	many	TRBV27	TGTGCCAGCAGTTTAGAGCTCGAGCGGGAGAGAGCTAAGGAGTTCTTC	CASSLELERERAKEFF
TRBD1	TRBJ2-1	many	TRBV10-3	TGTGCCATCAGAGACTCCGCCGGGACAGGGACTTACAATGAGCAGTTCTTC	CAIRDSAGTGTYNEQFF
-	TRBJ1-6	many	TRBV27	TGTGCCAGCAGTTTAGAGGGTGTAGGGAATTCACCCCTCCACTTT	CASSLEGVGNSPLHF
-	TRBJ1-4	many	TRBV20-1	TGCAGTGCTAGAGAGGCAGGGCGGCTCGAAAAACTGTTTTTT	CSAREAGRLEKLFF
-	TRBJ2-7	many	TRBV7-8	TGTGCCAGCAGCCCCCGAAACTCCTACGAGCAGTACTTC	CASSPRNSYEQYF
TRBD2	TRBJ2-1	many	TRBV7-2	TGTGCCAGCAGCTATTCCGGGACTAGTAGGAATGAGCAGTTCTTC	CASSYSGTSRNEQFF
TRBD1	TRBJ2-5	many	TRBV28	TGTGCCAGCACCCCGGGACAGGGAAGGGAGACCCAGTACTTC	CASTPGQGRETQYF
TRBD1	TRBJ1-4	many	TRBV11-2	TGTGCCAGCAGCAGGGGACAGTCAACTAATGAAAAACTGTTTTTT	CASSRGQSTNEKLFF
-	TRBJ2-1	few	TRBV6-1	TGTGCCAGCAGTCCCGGACATGAGCAGTTCTTC	CASSPGHEQFF
TRBD2	TRBJ2-3	few	TRBV6-1	TGTGCCAGCAGTGAGGCTATAGGCGGGAGGGTCGATACGCAGTATTTT	CASSEAIGGRVDTQYF
-	TRBJ1-1	-	TRBV29-1	TGCAGCGTTGAGCCAGGGCCGGGAACTGAAGCTTTCTTT	CSVEPGPGTEAFF
-	TRBJ1-2	-	TRBV7-9	TGTGCCAGCAGCGTGTTATCGGGACGGCAACTCTATGGCTACACCTTC	CASSVLSGRQLYGYTF
TRBD1	TRBJ1-1	-	TRBV20-1	TGCAGTGCTCCACGGACAGGAAGAACACTGGTGACTGAAGCTTTCTTT	CSAPRTGRTLVTEAFF
TRBD1	TRBJ2-2	-	TRBV12-5	TGTGCTAGTGGGACTCACAGGGGGCAGTACACCGGGGAGCTGTTTTTT	CASGTHRGQYTGELFF
-	TRBJ1-1	-	TRBV6-5	TGTGCCAGCAAGTCCCTTCTGGGTACTGAAGCTTTCTTT	CASKSLLGTEAFF
-	TRBJ2-7	-	TRBV12-3/TRBV12-4	TGTGCCAGCAGTGGGGGCGTCTATTCCTACGAGCAGTACTTC	CASSGGVYSYEQYF
-	TRBJ2-5	-	TRBV30	TGTGCCTTTTTTTTCCCCACCCCAGCTGGAGTGTTGGAGGCCCAGTACTTC	CAFFFPTPAGVLEAQYF
-	TRBJ2-2	many	TRBV11-1	TGTGCCAGCAGCGTCACAGGAGGCACCGGGGAGCTGTTTTTT	CASSVTGGTGELFF
TRBD2	TRBJ2-1	-	TRBV20-1	TGCAGTGCTAGCGGGGGACTAGCGGGGTACAATGAGCAGTTCTTC	CSASGGLAGYNEQFF
TRBD1	TRBJ1-5	many	TRBV27	TGTGCCAGCAGTTGGTTTTTTTCGGGGACAGGAGGAAATCAGCCCCAGCATTTT	CASSWFFSGTGGNQPQHF